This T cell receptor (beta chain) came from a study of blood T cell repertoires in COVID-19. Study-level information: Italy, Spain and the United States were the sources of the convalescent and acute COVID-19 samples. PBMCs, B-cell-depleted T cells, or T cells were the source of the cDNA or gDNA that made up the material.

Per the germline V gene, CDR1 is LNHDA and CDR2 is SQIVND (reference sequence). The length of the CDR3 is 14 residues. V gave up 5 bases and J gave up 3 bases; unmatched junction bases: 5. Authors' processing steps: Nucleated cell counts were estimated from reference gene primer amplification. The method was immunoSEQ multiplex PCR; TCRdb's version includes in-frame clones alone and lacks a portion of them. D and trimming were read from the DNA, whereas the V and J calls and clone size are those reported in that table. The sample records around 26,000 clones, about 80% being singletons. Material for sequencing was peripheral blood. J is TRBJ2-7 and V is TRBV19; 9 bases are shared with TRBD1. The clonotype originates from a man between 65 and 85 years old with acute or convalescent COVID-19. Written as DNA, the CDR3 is TGTGCCAGTAGTGGTCAGGGACAGGGCTACGAGCAGTACTTC. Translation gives CASSGQGQGYEQYF.